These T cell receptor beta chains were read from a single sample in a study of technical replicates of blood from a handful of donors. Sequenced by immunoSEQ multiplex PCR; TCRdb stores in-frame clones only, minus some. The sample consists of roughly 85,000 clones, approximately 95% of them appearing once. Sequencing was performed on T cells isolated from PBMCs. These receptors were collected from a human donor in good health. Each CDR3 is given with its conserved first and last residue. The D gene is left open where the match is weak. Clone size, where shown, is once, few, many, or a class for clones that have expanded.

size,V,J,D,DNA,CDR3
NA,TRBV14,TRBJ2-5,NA,TGTGCCAGCAGCCAACGCATTCGGGGCCAAGAGACCCAGTACTTC,CASSQRIRGQETQYF
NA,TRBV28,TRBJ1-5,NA,TGTGCCAGCAGTTTAAGCAGGGAGGATCAGCCCCAGCATTTT,CASSLSREDQPQHF
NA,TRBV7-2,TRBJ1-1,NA,TGTGCCAGCAGCTTAGAACGGTTCACTGAAGCTTTCTTT,CASSLERFTEAFF
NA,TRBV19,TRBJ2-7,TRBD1,TGTGCCAGTAGTATCACGCCGGGACAGCACTACGAGCAGTACTTC,CASSITPGQHYEQYF
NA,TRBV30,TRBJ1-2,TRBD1,TGTGCCTGGAGTGTAGTTTCGGGACAGGGGGTTTTTAACTATGGCTACACCTTC,CAWSVVSGQGVFNYGYTF
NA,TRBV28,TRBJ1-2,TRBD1,TGTGCCAGCAGCTTTGGGACAGGGGGCTCTGGCTACACCTTC,CASSFGTGGSGYTF
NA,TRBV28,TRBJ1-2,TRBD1,TGTGCCAGCAGTTCGGACAGGGGGCTAGTCTATGGCTACACCTTC,CASSSDRGLVYGYTF
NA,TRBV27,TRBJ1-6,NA,TGTGCCAGCAGTTTTTGGAGACCCCCCGTGTCCCTCCACTTT,CASSFWRPPVSLHF
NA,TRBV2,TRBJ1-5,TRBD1,TGTGCCAGCAGGCCCACCGGGACAGGGGGAGATCAGCCCCAGCATTTT,CASRPTGTGGDQPQHF
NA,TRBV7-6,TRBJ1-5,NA,TGTGCCAGCAGCTTATCAGAAAATCAGCCCCAGCATTTT,CASSLSENQPQHF
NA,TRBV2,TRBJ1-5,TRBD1,TGTGCCAGCGCCGGGACAGCGTCGGACGAGCCCCAGCATTTT,CASAGTASDEPQHF
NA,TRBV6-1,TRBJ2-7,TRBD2,TGTGCCAGCACAGACGGGCGGGAGTTTCACGAGCAGTACTTC,CASTDGREFHEQYF
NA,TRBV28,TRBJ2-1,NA,TGTGCCAGCAGTTGGGGCGACAGCAATGAGCAGTTCTTC,CASSWGDSNEQFF
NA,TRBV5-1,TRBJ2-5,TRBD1,TGCGCCAGCAGCTTGGCCGGGACAGTGGAAGAGACCCAGTACTTC,CASSLAGTVEETQYF
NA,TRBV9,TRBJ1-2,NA,TGTGCCAGCAGCGCAGGTCCTGGGGGCTACACCTTC,CASSAGPGGYTF
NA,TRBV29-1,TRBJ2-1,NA,TGCAGCGTTGATTCTCCCAGCTCCTACAATGAGCAGTTCTTC,CSVDSPSSYNEQFF
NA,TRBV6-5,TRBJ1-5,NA,TGTGCCAGCCAGGGTCCAGGTCAGCCCCAGCATTTT,CASQGPGQPQHF
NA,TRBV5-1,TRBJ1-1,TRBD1,TGCGCCAGCAGCTCAGGGGACAGGACTGAAGCTTTCTTT,CASSSGDRTEAFF
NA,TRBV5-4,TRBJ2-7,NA,TGTGCCAGCAGCCAACGAGGCGGCGGGGAGCAGTACTTC,CASSQRGGGEQYF
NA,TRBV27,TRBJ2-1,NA,TGTGCCAGCAGTCCTATGAGGGTGGACAATGAGCAGTTCTTC,CASSPMRVDNEQFF
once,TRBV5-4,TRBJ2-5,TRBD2,TGTGCCAGCAGCTCAGGGGGACTAGCGGCTAGTTACCAAGAGACCCAGTACTTC,CASSSGGLAASYQETQYF
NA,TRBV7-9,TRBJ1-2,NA,TGTGCCAGCAACCCAACGGTGGGGGGCTATGGCTACACCTTC,CASNPTVGGYGYTF
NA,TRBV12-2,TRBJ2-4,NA,TGTGCAAGTCGCTTACGTCGGAGGGAAAACATTCAGTACTTC,CASRLRRRENIQYF
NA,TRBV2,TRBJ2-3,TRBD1,TGTGCCAGCAAGGACAGGGTGGCCGATACGCAGTATTTT,CASKDRVADTQYF
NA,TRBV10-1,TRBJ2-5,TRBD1,TGCGCCAGCAGTGACATGACAGGGGGCTTGGAGACCCAGTACTTC,CASSDMTGGLETQYF
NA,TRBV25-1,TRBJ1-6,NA,TGTGCCAGCAGTCCTTCTGCCTCCGGGAATTCACCCCTCCACTTT,CASSPSASGNSPLHF
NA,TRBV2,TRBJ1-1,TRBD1,TGTGCCGGGGAGGGTGCAGGGGGCAAGCCAAACACTGAAGCTTTCTTT,CAGEGAGGKPNTEAFF
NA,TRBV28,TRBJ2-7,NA,TGTGCCAGCAGTTTGGCCCTTGGCGGCACCTACGAGCAGTACTTC,CASSLALGGTYEQYF
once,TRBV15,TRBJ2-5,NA,TGTGCCACCAGCAGCGGGCTAGCAAGGCAGACCCAGTACTTC,CATSSGLARQTQYF
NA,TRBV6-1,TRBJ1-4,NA,TGTGCCAGCATGGGCAGACCTAATGAAAAACTGTTTTTT,CASMGRPNEKLFF
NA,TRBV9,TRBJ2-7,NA,TGTGCCAGCAAGAGAAGGGCAGGGCCATCGATTTACGAGCAGTACTTC,CASKRRAGPSIYEQYF
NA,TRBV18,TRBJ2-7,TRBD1,TGTGCCAGCTCAGGACAGGGATTGGGTGTCGACGAGCAGTACTTC,CASSGQGLGVDEQYF
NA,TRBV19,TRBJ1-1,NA,TGTGCCAGTAGTATTTCACCCGGGACTGAAGCTTTCTTT,CASSISPGTEAFF
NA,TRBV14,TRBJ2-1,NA,TGTGCCAGCAGCCAAGATGGCCTCCTCTCCTACAATGAGCAGTTCTTC,CASSQDGLLSYNEQFF
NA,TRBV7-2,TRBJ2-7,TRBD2,TGTGCCAGCAGCTTAGAGGGCGGGAGCTCCTACGAGCAGTACTTC,CASSLEGGSSYEQYF
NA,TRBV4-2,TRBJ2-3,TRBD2,TGTGCCAGCAGCCAAGTACCGTTCTATAGCGGGAGCACAGATACGCAGTATTTT,CASSQVPFYSGSTDTQYF
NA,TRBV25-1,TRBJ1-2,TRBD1,TGTGCCAGCAGTGGCCGGGACAGGGGGAATGGCTACACCTTC,CASSGRDRGNGYTF
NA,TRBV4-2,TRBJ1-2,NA,TGTGCCAGCACGCCGGGAGTGACTTTCTATGGCTACACCTTC,CASTPGVTFYGYTF
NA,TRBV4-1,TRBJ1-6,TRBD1,TGCGCCAGCAGCCCGAGGACAGGGGCAGAACCACCCCTCCACTTT,CASSPRTGAEPPLHF
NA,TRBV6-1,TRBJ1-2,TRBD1,TGTGCCAGCAGTCCACAGGGGGCTAAAAACTATGGCTACACCTTC,CASSPQGAKNYGYTF
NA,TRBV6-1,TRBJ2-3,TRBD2,TGTGCCAGCAGGGAACTAGCGGGGGGGGTCACAGATACGCAGTATTTT,CASRELAGGVTDTQYF
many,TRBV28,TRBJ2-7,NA,TGTGCCAGCAGTTTGGGAGTCGACGAGCAGTACTTC,CASSLGVDEQYF
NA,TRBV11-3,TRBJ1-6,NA,TGTGCCAGCAGCTTAGACGGACAGACTAATTCACCCCTCCACTTT,CASSLDGQTNSPLHF
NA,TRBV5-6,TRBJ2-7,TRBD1,TGTGCCAGCAGCTCGGGCAGGGGGCGCTACGACGAGCAGTACTTC,CASSSGRGRYDEQYF